The next 10 T cell receptor beta chains were all read from a single sample in a study of blood T cells in healthy people across ages. PCR was performed a second time for roughly 6 to 12 cycles using a sample-barcoded 5' primer and a J-beta primer mix. Each CDR3 protein is one row after TCRdb ran MiXCR on the 5' RACE reads. The sample has about 780,000 distinct CDR3 sequences; 46% are singletons. Sequenced input: blood. The receptor set was obtained from an elderly man in good health.

This chain joins TRBV9 and TRBJ2-3; 10 nucleotides line up with TRBD2. The CDR3 consists of 15 residues. CDR1 and CDR2 (germline): SGDLS, YYNGEE. The V gene end was trimmed by 3 bases and the J gene end by 11 bases; junction bases not matched to a gene: 12. CDR3 residues: CASSALVAGGIRQYF. DNA of the CDR3: TGTGCCAGCAGCGCCCTCGTAGCGGGAGGAATCAGGCAGTATTTT.

This clonotype was counted a few times. V and J are TRBV12-3 or TRBV12-4 and TRBJ2-1, with D perhaps matching TRBD2 (5 bases). Deletions cut 6 bases from V and 6 bases from J, with 18 bases between. The CDR3 is 15 amino acids. CDR3 nucleotide sequence: TGTGCCAGCAGCCCTCCATTAGAACGGGGCAATGAGCAGTTCTTC. Protein sequence: CASSPPLERGNEQFF.

V is TRBV9 and J is TRBJ2-3; D uncertain. Trimming left V 0 bases short and J 6 bases short, with 11 bases between. CDR1 is SGDLS, CDR2 YYNGEE, per germline. The CDR3 spans 14 residues. CDR3 nucleotide sequence: TGTGCCAGCAGCGTAGAACTGCCTGTTGATACGCAGTATTTT. Translation: CASSVELPVDTQYF.

A remark on this clonotype: The conserved phenylalanine or tryptophan is not found at the CDR3 terminus, so this likely reflects a read error. This sequence joins TRBV20-1 and TRBJ2-1, with 7 bases that match TRBD2. The CDR3 has 14 residues. The germline V gene has CDR1 DFQATT and CDR2 SNEGSKA (reference sequence). Trimming at V came to 1 base and at J to 3 bases, leaving 3 bases not matched to a gene. The CDR3 DNA follows: TGCAGTGCTAGAGCCGGGGGGAACTACAATGAGCAGTTCCTC. Its translation: CSARAGGNYNEQFL.

In regard to this clonotype: Its ends do not fully match the called genes, so a read error is possible. The V gene is TRBV7-2, the J gene TRBJ2-7, with 10 positions matching TRBD2. The CDR3 is 16 amino acids. Germline lookup yields CDR1 SGHTA and CDR2 FQGNSA. The CDR3 loop is CASSLEASGSGYVQYF. In DNA, the CDR3 is TGTGCCAGCAGCTTAGAGGCTAGCGGGAGTGGATACGTGCAGTACTTC.

The genes are TRBV29-1 and TRBJ1-5, with D tentatively TRBD1 (5 bases). The CDR3 has 14 amino acids. V was cut by 7 bases and J by 3 bases, with 16 bases left in between. Germline CDR1 is SQVTM and CDR2 is ANQGSEA. The CDR3 DNA is TGCAGCGCTTCAATCGGGGGGGACAATCAGCCCCAGCATTTT. This translates into CSASIGGDNQPQHF.

This clonotype was detected ten times or more. The chain joins TRBV29-1 to TRBJ2-3; 7 bases align to TRBD1. V was pared by 6 bases and J by 0 bases, with 6 bases of the junction left unmatched. Germline V CDR1 and CDR2: SQVTM, ANQGSEA. The CDR3 totals 14 residues. The CDR3 DNA follows: TGCAGCGTCGACGGGACAGTTAGCACAGATACGCAGTATTTT. Its protein is CSVDGTVSTDTQYF.

Comments on this clonotype: A much larger clone sits a single nucleotide away, making a read error possible. This chain links TRBV10-3 with TRBJ2-3; D might be TRBD2 (6 bases). The CDR3 extends over 14 amino acids. The germline V gene has CDR1 ENHRY and CDR2 SYGVKD. The CDR3 is CVTGGSGGTDTQYF. CDR3 DNA: TGTGTCACCGGCGGTAGCGGAGGCACAGATACGCAGTATTTT.

V is TRBV4-2 and J is TRBJ2-7; D not certain. Germline lookup yields CDR1 LGHNA and CDR2 YNFKEQ. Trimming removed 0 bases from V and 2 bases from J, with 8 bases in between. The CDR3 runs to 14 residues. The CDR3 DNA reads as TGTGCCAGCAGCCAAGAACGAGCTCCCTACGAGCAGTACTTC. Encoded protein: CASSQERAPYEQYF.

The rearrangement uses TRBV29-1 and TRBJ2-2; 9 bases fit TRBD1. Germline assignment: CDR1 SQVTM and CDR2 ANQGSEA. The V segment lost 6 bases and the J segment 1 base; nucleotides outside the gene matches: 3. CDR3 size: 14 residues. The CDR3 here is CSVGDRVNTGELFF. CDR3 DNA sequence: TGCAGCGTCGGGGACAGGGTGAACACCGGGGAGCTGTTTTTT.